One sample yielded the 14 T cell receptor beta chains listed below, sequenced in a study of blood T cell repertoires in COVID-19. Data came from immunoSEQ multiplex PCR; TCRdb stores just in-frame clones and leaves some out. Of about 200,000 clones listed, more than 80% were seen once; the top ten hold about 0.54%. The source material was peripheral blood. These receptors all stem from a man aged 45-65 years with acute or convalescent COVID-19.

The chain has TRBV6-5 and TRBJ2-1, with unresolved D. Germline CDR1 and CDR2: MNHEY and SVGAGI. This CDR3 has 13 residues. V lost 3 bases, J lost 5 bases, and 8 bases lay in between. The chain's CDR3 is CASSYTSNNEQFF. For the CDR3, the DNA is TGTGCCAGCAGTTATACCAGTAACAATGAGCAGTTCTTC.

The chain recombines TRBV2 with TRBJ2-1, with 13 bases identical to TRBD2. V lost 2 bases, J lost 13 bases, and 11 bases stayed unmatched. Germline V gene sequence: CDR1 SNHLY, CDR2 FYNNEI. This CDR3 is 16 amino acids long. CDR3 DNA: TGTGCCAGCAGTGAATTGGTACTAGCGGGAGGGCTATACCAGTTCTTC. Residues: CASSELVLAGGLYQFF.

The rearrangement joins TRBV27 to TRBJ2-6; D uncertain. CDR1 MNHEY and CDR2 SMNVEV come from the germline V gene (reference sequence). The V and J ends lost 5 bases and 1 base respectively, with 6 bases between them. This CDR3 has 14 residues. The DNA for the CDR3 is TGTGCCAGCAGTCTCCTATCTGGGGCCAACGTCCTGACTTTC. Translated: CASSLLSGANVLTF.

J is TRBJ2-3 and V is TRBV7-9; D is unclear. The CDR3 has 13 residues. Trimming took 5 bases from V and 0 from J, leaving 6 bases between them. Germline CDR1 reads SEHNR; CDR2 reads FQNEAQ (reference sequence). The CDR3 is CASSTGSTDTQYF. In DNA form, the CDR3 reads TGTGCCAGCAGCACCGGGAGCACAGATACGCAGTATTTT.

The rearrangement links TRBV19 to TRBJ1-1; 7 nucleotides align to TRBD1. V lost 5 bases to trimming and J lost 11 bases; unmatched junction nucleotides: 11. CDR1 is LNHDA, CDR2 SQIVND, per germline (reference sequence). This CDR3 is built from 13 residues. CDR3 nucleotide sequence: TGTGCCAGTAGTTTGGATCAACAGGGGCGGGCTTTCTTT. Translated, it gives CASSLDQQGRAFF.

A single count supports this clone. The chain uses TRBV19 and TRBJ2-5; TRBD1 matches at 7 bases. CDR1 and CDR2 (germline): LNHDA, SQIVND (reference sequence). V shed 4 bases, J shed 1 base, and the junction held 9 bases outside the gene matches. The CDR3 contains 16 residues. The CDR3 coding sequence is TGTGCCAGTAGTACAATACTGGACAGGTTCCAAGAGACCCAGTACTTC. Translated, it gives CASSTILDRFQETQYF.

This chain uses TRBV4-3 with TRBJ1-2, with D possibly being TRBD1 (6 bases). The CDR3 spans 18 residues. Germline values: CDR1 LGHNA, CDR2 YSLEER. V lost 0 bases and J lost 2, with 19 bases in between. The CDR3 is CASSQDSTRGTLNYGYTF. Here the CDR3 DNA reads TGCGCCAGCAGCCAAGATTCAACCAGGGGTACTCTCAACTATGGCTACACCTTC.

The chain employs TRBV28 and TRBJ2-2; 8 bases are shared with TRBD2. Unmatched junction bases numbered 5, after V lost 6 bases and J lost 5 bases. The CDR3 length is 14 residues. Looked up from germline, CDR1 is MDHEN and CDR2 is SYDVKM. CDR3 nucleotides: TGTGCCAGCAGGAGCGGGAGTTGGACCGGGGAGCTGTTTTTT. This translates into CASRSGSWTGELFF.

The chain couples TRBV28 to TRBJ2-7, with D possibly matching TRBD1 (6 bases). From germline, CDR1 is MDHEN and CDR2 SYDVKM. This CDR3 is 13 amino acids long. V was shortened by 6 bases and J by 0 bases, with 9 bases between the two germline ends. The CDR3 nucleotides are TGTGCCAGCAGGGACAGCGACTCCTACGAGCAGTACTTC. Amino acids: CASRDSDSYEQYF.

This clone was counted a few times. This chain uses TRBV11-3 with TRBJ2-7; a weak D match, TRBD1 (5 bases). Trimming left V 7 bases short and J 6 bases short, with 19 bases between. Germline loops: CDR1 SGHNT, CDR2 YENEEA. CDR3 length: 14 residues. The CDR3 region is CASTPLPAQGEQYV. The CDR3 DNA is TGTGCCAGCACCCCGCTCCCGGCTCAGGGCGAGCAGTACGTC.

This clone was detected only a few times. The chain links TRBV28 to TRBJ1-5, with D possibly matching TRBD1 (5 bases). Germline CDR1 and CDR2: MDHEN and SYDVKM. CDR3 size: 17 residues. V lost 4 bases and J lost 2, with 18 bases in between. The CDR3 sequence: CASSSSLFRVGNQPQHF. The CDR3 DNA follows: TGTGCCAGCAGTTCAAGCCTCTTCAGGGTAGGCAATCAGCCCCAGCATTTT.

This chain uses TRBV5-1 with TRBJ1-2, with 7 positions matching TRBD1. The J segment lost 0 bases and the V segment lost 2 bases, leaving 1 base of the junction unmatched. The CDR3 is made up of 14 amino acids. Germline CDR1 reads SGHRS; CDR2 reads YFSETQ. CDR3 sequence: CASSFTGANYGYTF. The DNA for the CDR3 is TGCGCCAGCAGCTTCACAGGGGCTAACTATGGCTACACCTTC. Filled out from reference TRBV5-1 and TRBJ1-2, the complete variable domain reads KAGVTQTPRYLIKTRGQQVTLSCSPISGHRSVSWYQQTPGQGLQFLFEYFSETQRNKGNFPGRFSGRQFSNSRSEMNVSTLELGDSALYLCASSFTGANYGYTFGSGTRLTVV.

This sequence joins TRBV4-2 and TRBJ2-5; a weak D match, TRBD2 (7 bases). This CDR3 comprises 16 residues. Germline lookup yields CDR1 LGHNA and CDR2 YNFKEQ. V was trimmed by 0 bases and J by 5 bases, leaving 16 bases between them. The DNA for the CDR3 is TGTGCCAGCAGCCAAGATCACGGGGGGCTCGGGGAGACCCAGTACTTC. It is translated as CASSQDHGGLGETQYF.

The J gene is TRBJ2-1, the V gene TRBV7-2; weak D call: TRBD2 (5 bases). The CDR3 sequence is 13 residues long. CDR1 is SGHTA and CDR2 is FQGNSA in the germline V gene. The V end was cut by 1 base, the J end by 13 bases, with 14 bases between. CDR3 coding DNA: TGTGCCAGCAGCTTAGTCAAAGAGCGGCGTCAGTTCTTC. Encoded protein: CASSLVKERRQFF. The entire variable domain, with the rest obtained from reference TRBV7-2 and TRBJ2-1, is as follows: GAGVSQSPSNKVTEKGKDVELRCDPISGHTALYWYRQSLGQGLEFLIYFQGNSAPDKSGLPSDRFSAERTGGSVSTLTIQRTQQEDSAVYLCASSLVKERRQFFGPGTRLTVL.